This T cell receptor beta chain is drawn from a study of beta chain features in type 1 diabetes. Study results and caveats: When Type 1 diabetes patients were examined, their TCRB CDR3s proved moderately but significantly shorter in all four CD4+ subsets. The study found fewer insertions and more deletions at VDJ junctions in type 1 diabetes patients.

Sorting based on CD45RO/CCR7/CD25/CD127/CD95/CD27 separated CD4+ naive, central memory, regulatory and stem cell-like memory cells. Expressed TCRB transcripts were sequenced, since all the RNA that had been isolated was reverse transcribed. Produced via immunoSEQ multiplex PCR; TCRdb's table is partial and in-frame only. Of just over 450,000 clones in the sample, approximately 31% are singletons; the top ten hold more than 0.055%. CDR1 is KGHSH and CDR2 is LQKENI in the germline V gene. The CDR3 runs 16 residues. V gave up 3 bases and J gave up 3 bases; unmatched junction bases: 6. To note about this clone: As yet, its antigen is unknown.

The chain is built from TRBV18 and TRBJ2-1, with TRBD2 matching 9 bases. Sequenced sample: naive CD4+ T cells from blood. The receptor comes from a man aged 18 to 29 in good health. The CDR3 reads CASSPGTSNNYNEQFF. CDR3 sequence (DNA): TGTGCCAGCTCACCCGGGACTAGCAATAACTACAATGAGCAGTTCTTC.